Sequencing of this T cell receptor beta chain was carried out in a study of T cells after yellow fever vaccination. Study results and limitations: On re-exposure, the response was weaker but peaked faster, at day 5 versus 15. Clones from primary vaccination mostly reappeared after the booster (around 96% CD4, approximately 86% CD8).

About this clonotype: Antigen: not known.

Template switching with 5'RACE generated the TCR cDNA and added a universal primer site and UMIs. MiXCR, run by TCRdb on the 5' RACE reads, gives a single entry per CDR3 protein. Counted here are 300,000 to 350,000 distinct CDR3 sequences, almost 4% occurring once; the ten biggest clones make up 24%. The CDR3 spans 14 residues. Trimming removed 6 bases from V and 9 bases from J; junction bases left unmatched: 13. Germline assignment: CDR1 DFQATT and CDR2 SNEGSKA (reference sequence). The source was PBMCs, collected 5 days after the yellow fever booster vaccination. The origin of this receptor is a man aged 18 to 30 who received the YFV17D yellow fever vaccine. The chain uses TRBV20-1 and TRBJ1-5; 8 positions match TRBD1. The CDR3 loop reads CSAIPGQGQGPQHF. DNA of the CDR3: TGCAGTGCCATACCAGGACAGGGCCAAGGGCCCCAGCATTTT.